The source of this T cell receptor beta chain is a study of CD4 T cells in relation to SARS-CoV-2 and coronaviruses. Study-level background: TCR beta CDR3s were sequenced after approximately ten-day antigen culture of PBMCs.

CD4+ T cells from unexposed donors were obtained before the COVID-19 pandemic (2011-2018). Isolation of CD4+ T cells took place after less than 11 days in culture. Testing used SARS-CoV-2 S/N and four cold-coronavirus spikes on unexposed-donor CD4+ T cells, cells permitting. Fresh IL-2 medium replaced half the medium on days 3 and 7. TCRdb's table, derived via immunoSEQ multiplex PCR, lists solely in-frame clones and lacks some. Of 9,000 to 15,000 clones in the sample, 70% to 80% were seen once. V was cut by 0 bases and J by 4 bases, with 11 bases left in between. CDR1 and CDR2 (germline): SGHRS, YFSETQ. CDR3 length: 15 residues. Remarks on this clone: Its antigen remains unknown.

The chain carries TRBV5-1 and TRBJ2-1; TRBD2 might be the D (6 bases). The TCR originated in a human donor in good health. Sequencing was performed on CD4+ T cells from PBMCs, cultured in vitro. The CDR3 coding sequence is TGCGCCAGCAGCTTGGGACTAGACGAATACAATGAGCAGTTCTTC. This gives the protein CASSLGLDEYNEQFF.